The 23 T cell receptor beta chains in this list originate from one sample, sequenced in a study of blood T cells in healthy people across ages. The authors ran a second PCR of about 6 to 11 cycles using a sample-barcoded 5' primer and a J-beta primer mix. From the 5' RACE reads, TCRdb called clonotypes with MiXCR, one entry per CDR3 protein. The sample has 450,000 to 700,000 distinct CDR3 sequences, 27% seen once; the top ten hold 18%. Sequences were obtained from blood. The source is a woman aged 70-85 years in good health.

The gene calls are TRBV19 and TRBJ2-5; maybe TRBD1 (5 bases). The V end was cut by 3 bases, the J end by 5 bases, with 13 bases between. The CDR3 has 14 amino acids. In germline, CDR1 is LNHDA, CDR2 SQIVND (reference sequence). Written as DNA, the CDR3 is TGTGCCAGTAGTATCGGCCAGGGTGTGGAGACCCAGTACTTC. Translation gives CASSIGQGVETQYF.

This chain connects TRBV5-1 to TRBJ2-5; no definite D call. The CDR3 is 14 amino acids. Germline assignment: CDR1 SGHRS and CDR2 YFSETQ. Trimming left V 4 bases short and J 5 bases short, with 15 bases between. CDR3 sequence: CASSPNPADETQYF. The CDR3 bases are TGCGCCAGCAGCCCCAACCCCGCAGACGAGACCCAGTACTTC.

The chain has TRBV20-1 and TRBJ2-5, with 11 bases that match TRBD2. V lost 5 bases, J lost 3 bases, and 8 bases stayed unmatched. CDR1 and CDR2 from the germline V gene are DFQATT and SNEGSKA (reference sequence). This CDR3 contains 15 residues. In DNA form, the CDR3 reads TGCAGTGCTTCAGGGAGTAGCGGGGGGGAAGAGACCCAGTACTTC. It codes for CSASGSSGGEETQYF.

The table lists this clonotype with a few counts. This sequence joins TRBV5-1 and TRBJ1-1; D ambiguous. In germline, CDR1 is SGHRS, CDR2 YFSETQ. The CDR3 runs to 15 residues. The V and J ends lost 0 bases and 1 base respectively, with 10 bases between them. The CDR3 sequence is CASSLGPARNTEAFF. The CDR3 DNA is TGCGCCAGCAGCTTGGGACCCGCCAGGAACACTGAAGCTTTCTTT.

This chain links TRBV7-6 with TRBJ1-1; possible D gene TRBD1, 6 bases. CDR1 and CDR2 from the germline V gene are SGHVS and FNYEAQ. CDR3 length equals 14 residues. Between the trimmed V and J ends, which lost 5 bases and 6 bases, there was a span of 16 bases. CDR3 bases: TGTGCCAGCAGCGTAAAGGGGGGGGTGGCTGAAGCTTTCTTT. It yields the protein CASSVKGGVAEAFF.

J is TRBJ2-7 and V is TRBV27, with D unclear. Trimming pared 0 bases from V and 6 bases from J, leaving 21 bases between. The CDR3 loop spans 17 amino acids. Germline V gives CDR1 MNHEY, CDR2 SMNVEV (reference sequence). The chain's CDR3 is CASSLSRSPLGLGEQYF. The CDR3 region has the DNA TGTGCCAGCAGTTTATCACGGTCGCCTCTGGGGTTGGGCGAGCAGTACTTC.

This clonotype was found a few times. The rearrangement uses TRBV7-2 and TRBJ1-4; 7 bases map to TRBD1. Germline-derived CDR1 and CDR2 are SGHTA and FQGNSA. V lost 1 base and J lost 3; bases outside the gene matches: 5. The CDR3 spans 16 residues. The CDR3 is CASSLVVGQANEKLFF. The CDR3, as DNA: TGTGCCAGCAGCTTAGTCGTCGGACAGGCTAATGAAAAACTGTTTTTT.

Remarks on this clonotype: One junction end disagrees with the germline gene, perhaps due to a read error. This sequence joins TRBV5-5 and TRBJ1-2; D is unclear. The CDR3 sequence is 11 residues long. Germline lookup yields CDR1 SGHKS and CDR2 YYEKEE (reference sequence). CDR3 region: CAGSLGRSYTF. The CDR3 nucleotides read TGTGCCGGCAGCTTGGGCAGGTCCTACACCTTC.

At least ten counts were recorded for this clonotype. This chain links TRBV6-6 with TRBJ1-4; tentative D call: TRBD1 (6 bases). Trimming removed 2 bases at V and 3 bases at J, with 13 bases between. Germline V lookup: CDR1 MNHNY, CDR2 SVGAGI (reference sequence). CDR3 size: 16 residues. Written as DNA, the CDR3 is TGTGCCAGCAGTTACGGAAAGGGGGTCGCTAATGAAAAACTGTTTTTT. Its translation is CASSYGKGVANEKLFF.

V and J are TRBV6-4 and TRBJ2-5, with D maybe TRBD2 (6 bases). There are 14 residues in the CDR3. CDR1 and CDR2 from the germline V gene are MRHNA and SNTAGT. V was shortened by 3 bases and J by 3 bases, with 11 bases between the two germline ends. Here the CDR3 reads CASSEASVKETQYF. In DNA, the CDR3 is TGTGCCAGCAGTGAGGCTAGCGTCAAAGAGACCCAGTACTTC.

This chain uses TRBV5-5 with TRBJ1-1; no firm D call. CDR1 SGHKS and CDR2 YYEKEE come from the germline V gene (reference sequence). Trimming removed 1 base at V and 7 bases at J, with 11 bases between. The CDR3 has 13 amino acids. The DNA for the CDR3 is TGTGCCAGCAGCTTGAATGGAGGAGGTGAAGCTTTCTTT. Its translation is CASSLNGGGEAFF.

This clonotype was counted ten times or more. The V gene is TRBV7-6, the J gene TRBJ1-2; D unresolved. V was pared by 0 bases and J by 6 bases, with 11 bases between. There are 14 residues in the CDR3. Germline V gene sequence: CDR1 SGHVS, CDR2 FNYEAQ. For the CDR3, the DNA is TGTGCCAGCAGCTTAGCCGGCGCAAGGGATGGCTACACCTTC. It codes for CASSLAGARDGYTF.

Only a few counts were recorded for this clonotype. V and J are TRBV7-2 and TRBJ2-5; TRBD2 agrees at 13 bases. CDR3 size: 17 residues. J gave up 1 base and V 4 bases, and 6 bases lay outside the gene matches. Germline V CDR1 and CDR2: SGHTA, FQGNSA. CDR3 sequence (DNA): TGTGCCAGCAGCTCGAGACTAGCGGGGGGACGCCAAGAGACCCAGTACTTC. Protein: CASSSRLAGGRQETQYF.

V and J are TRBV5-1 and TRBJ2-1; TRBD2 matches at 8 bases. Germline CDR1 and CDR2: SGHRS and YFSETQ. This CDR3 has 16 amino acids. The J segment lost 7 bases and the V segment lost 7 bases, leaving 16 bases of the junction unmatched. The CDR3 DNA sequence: TGCGCCAGCTATGGCGGAGCGGGGGCCAAGGGTAATGAGCAGTTCTTC. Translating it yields CASYGGAGAKGNEQFF.

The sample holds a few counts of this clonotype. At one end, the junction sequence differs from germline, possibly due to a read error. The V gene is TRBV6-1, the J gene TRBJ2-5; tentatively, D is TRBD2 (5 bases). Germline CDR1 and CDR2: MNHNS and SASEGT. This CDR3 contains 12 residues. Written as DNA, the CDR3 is TGTGCCAGCAAAAAGGGAGCAGAGACCCAGCACTTC. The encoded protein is CASKKGAETQHF.

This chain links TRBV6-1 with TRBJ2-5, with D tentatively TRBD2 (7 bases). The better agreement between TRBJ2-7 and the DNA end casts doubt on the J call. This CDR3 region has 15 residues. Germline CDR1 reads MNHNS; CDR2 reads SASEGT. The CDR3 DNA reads TGTGCCAGCAGTGAGGCGGGGGCGATCATCTACGAGCAGTACTTC. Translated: CASSEAGAIIYEQYF.

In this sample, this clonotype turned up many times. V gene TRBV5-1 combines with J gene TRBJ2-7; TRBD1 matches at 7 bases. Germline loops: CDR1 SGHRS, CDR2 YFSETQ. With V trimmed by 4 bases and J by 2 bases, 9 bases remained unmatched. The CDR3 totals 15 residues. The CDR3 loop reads CASSLSTGNTYEQYF. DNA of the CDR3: TGCGCCAGCAGCCTGTCGACAGGGAATACCTACGAGCAGTACTTC.

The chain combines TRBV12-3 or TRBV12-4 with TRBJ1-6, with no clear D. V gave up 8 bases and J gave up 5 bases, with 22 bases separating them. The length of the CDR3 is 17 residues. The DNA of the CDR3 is TGTGCCAGCCGGGGATCACGGAATAGTGGGGATAATTCACCCCTCCACTTT. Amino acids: CASRGSRNSGDNSPLHF.

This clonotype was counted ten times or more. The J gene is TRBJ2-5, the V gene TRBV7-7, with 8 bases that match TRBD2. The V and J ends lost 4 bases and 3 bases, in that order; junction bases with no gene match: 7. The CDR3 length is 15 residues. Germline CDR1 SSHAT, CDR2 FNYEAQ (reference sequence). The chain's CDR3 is CASSSRGGVEETQYF. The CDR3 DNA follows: TGTGCCAGCAGCTCCCGGGGGGGTGTCGAAGAGACCCAGTACTTC.

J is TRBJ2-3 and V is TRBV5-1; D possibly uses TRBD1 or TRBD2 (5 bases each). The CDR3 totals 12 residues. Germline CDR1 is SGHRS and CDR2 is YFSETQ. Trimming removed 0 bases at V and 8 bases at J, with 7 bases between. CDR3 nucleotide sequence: TGCGCCAGCAGCTTGGGGGACCGTACGCAGTATTTT. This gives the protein CASSLGDRTQYF.

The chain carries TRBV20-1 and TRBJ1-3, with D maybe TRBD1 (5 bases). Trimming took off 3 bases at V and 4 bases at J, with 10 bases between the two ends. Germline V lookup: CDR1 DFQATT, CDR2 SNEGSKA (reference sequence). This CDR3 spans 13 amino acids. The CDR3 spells CSASGRDGNTIYF. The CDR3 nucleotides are TGCAGTGCTAGTGGCAGGGACGGAAACACCATATATTTT.

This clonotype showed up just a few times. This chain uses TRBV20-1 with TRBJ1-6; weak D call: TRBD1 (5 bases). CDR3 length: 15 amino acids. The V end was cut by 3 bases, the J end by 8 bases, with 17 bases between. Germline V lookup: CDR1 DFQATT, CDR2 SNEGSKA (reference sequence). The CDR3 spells CSARIGQGEYSPLHF. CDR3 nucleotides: TGCAGTGCTAGGATCGGGCAGGGAGAATATTCACCCCTCCACTTT.

The chain's CDR3 is CSVEWTSGGTYNEQFF. The DNA of the CDR3 is TGCAGCGTTGAATGGACTAGCGGGGGTACGTACAATGAGCAGTTCTTC. V and J are TRBV29-1 and TRBJ2-1; TRBD2 agrees at 13 bases. CDR1 SQVTM and CDR2 ANQGSEA come from the germline V gene. The length of the CDR3 is 16 residues. With 2 bases clipped from V and 4 bases from J, the junction kept 5 bases outside the gene matches.